This passage covers 13 T cell receptor beta chains from one sample sequenced in a study of cytomegalovirus exposure and HLA in healthy donors. It was with 60 Vbeta and 13 Jbeta primers that the PCR ran. This table comes from immunoSEQ multiplex PCR, and its TCRdb copy is limited to in-frame clones, with some not included. The sample shows around 270,000 clones, about 80% of them seen only once. Material for sequencing was PBMCs. The receptors derive from a girl between 2 and 10 years old in good health and CMV-seronegative.

The chain is built from TRBV5-1 and TRBJ2-1, with 16 bases fitting TRBD2. This CDR3 region has 19 residues. Looked up from germline, CDR1 is SGHRS and CDR2 is YFSETQ. The J segment lost 2 bases and the V segment lost 2 bases, leaving 7 bases of the junction unmatched. The CDR3 DNA is TGCGCCAGCAGCTTAGTCCCGGGACTAGCGGGGGGGCCCTACAATGAGCAGTTCTTC. Residues: CASSLVPGLAGGPYNEQFF.

The chain carries TRBV28 and TRBJ2-7, with a tentative D call TRBD1 (5 bases). V lost 7 bases and J lost 3, with 16 bases in between. Germline CDR1 and CDR2: MDHEN and SYDVKM. The CDR3 is made up of 14 amino acids. CDR3 sequence (DNA): TGTGCCAGCATAGGGGTTTTTCCTCTCTACGAGCAGTACTTC. Protein sequence: CASIGVFPLYEQYF. Filled out from reference TRBV28 and TRBJ2-7, the complete variable domain reads DVKVTQSSRYLVKRTGEKVFLECVQDMDHENMFWYRQDPGLGLRLIYFSYDVKMKEKGDIPEGYSVSREKKERFSLILESASTNQTSMYLCASIGVFPLYEQYFGPGTRLTVT.

A few counts support this clone. V gene TRBV27 combines with J gene TRBJ2-1; D is unresolved. V gave up 5 bases and J gave up 3 bases, with 20 bases separating them. Germline V gives CDR1 MNHEY, CDR2 SMNVEV (reference sequence). There are 17 residues in the CDR3. The chain's CDR3 is CASSLPPQTSRYNEQFF. Written as DNA, the CDR3 is TGTGCCAGCAGTCTCCCCCCCCAGACTTCTCGCTACAATGAGCAGTTCTTC.

This clone was recorded only once. The rearrangement links TRBV7-2 to TRBJ2-7; 8 bases agree with TRBD2. The CDR3 length is 14 residues. Germline V lookup: CDR1 SGHTA, CDR2 FQGNSA. With 7 bases clipped from V and 4 bases from J, the junction kept 9 bases outside the gene matches. This chain's CDR3 is CASKEAGGSYEQYF. CDR3 nucleotides: TGTGCCAGCAAAGAGGCGGGAGGCTCGTACGAGCAGTACTTC.

The CDR3 here is CASTFGTTGELFF. CDR3 bases: TGTGCCAGCACTTTCGGGACAACCGGGGAGCTGTTTTTT. The rearrangement joins TRBV28 to TRBJ2-2; a weak D match, TRBD1 (6 bases). The CDR3 length is 13 residues. Germline assignment: CDR1 MDHEN and CDR2 SYDVKM. Trimming left V 7 bases short and J 5 bases short, with 11 bases between.

This clone was recorded a few times. This chain joins TRBV7-8 and TRBJ1-5; the match to TRBD1 covers 7 bases. V shed 6 bases and J 7 bases; nucleotides not matched to a gene: 9. In germline, CDR1 is SGHVS, CDR2 FQNEAQ. CDR3 length: 14 residues. In DNA form, the CDR3 reads TGTGCCAGCAGTGAGGGACAGACGGGACAGCCCCAGCATTTT. It yields the protein CASSEGQTGQPQHF.

The genes are TRBV7-8 and TRBJ1-5; no clear D. Trimming removed 5 bases from V and 4 bases from J, with 15 bases in between. This CDR3 has 15 residues. Germline V gives CDR1 SGHVS, CDR2 FQNEAQ. Here the CDR3 reads CASSPEYSGNQPQHF. DNA for the CDR3: TGTGCCAGCAGCCCCGAGTACAGTGGAAATCAGCCCCAGCATTTT.

Only a few counts were recorded for this clone. The chain uses TRBV15 and TRBJ1-5; 9 nucleotides align to TRBD1. Losses at the gene ends were 6 bases for V and 2 bases for J; bases not matched to a gene: 5. CDR1 and CDR2 from the germline V gene are LNHNV and YYDKDF (reference sequence). The CDR3 sequence is 15 residues long. The CDR3 DNA reads TGTGCCACCAGACAGGGGGCCGTGGGCAATCAGCCCCAGCATTTT. Protein product: CATRQGAVGNQPQHF.

The V call is TRBV27, the J call TRBJ2-7; tentatively, D is TRBD1 (5 bases). Germline V lookup: CDR1 MNHEY, CDR2 SMNVEV (reference sequence). V was cut by 7 bases and J by 3 bases, with 19 bases left in between. The CDR3 loop spans 15 amino acids. The CDR3 here is CASNTRATVFYEQYF. The CDR3 bases are TGTGCCAGCAATACCCGGGCGACAGTCTTCTACGAGCAGTACTTC.

The chain employs TRBV7-2 and TRBJ1-5; D is undetermined. Looked up from germline, CDR1 is SGHTA and CDR2 is FQGNSA. The length of the CDR3 is 14 residues. V was trimmed by 6 bases and J by 0 bases, leaving 9 bases between them. The CDR3 protein is CASSSSDSNQPQHF. The CDR3 nucleotides read TGTGCCAGCAGTTCCAGTGATAGCAATCAGCCCCAGCATTTT.

The V call is TRBV7-2, the J call TRBJ2-7; 8 nucleotides agree with TRBD2. Germline-derived CDR1 and CDR2 are SGHTA and FQGNSA. The CDR3 has 17 residues. V shed 4 bases and J 2 bases; nucleotides not matched to a gene: 13. CDR3 bases: TGTGCCAGCAGCTGGGGGGGCCAACGGGAGGGCCCCTACGAGCAGTACTTC. Translating it yields CASSWGGQREGPYEQYF.

The genes are TRBV7-9 and TRBJ2-1, with a tentative D call TRBD2 (7 bases). V was shortened by 1 base and J by 6 bases, with 19 bases between the two germline ends. In germline, CDR1 is SEHNR, CDR2 FQNEAQ (reference sequence). The CDR3 covers 17 residues. CDR3 residues: CASSLGSGGGIGNEQFF. The CDR3, as DNA: TGTGCCAGCAGCTTAGGTTCGGGGGGCGGCATAGGCAATGAGCAGTTCTTC.

The V and J genes are TRBV5-6 and TRBJ2-7; 7 bases are a match to TRBD1. Per germline, CDR1 SGHDT and CDR2 YYEEEE. This CDR3 is 14 amino acids long. The V segment lost 2 bases and the J segment 5 bases; nucleotides outside the gene matches: 7. As DNA, the CDR3 is TGTGCCAGCAGCTTTAAGACAGGGCGCGACGAGCAGTACTTC. Protein: CASSFKTGRDEQYF. The variable domain in full, completed from reference TRBV5-6 and TRBJ2-7, reads DAGVTQSPTHLIKTRGQQVTLRCSPKSGHDTVSWYQQALGQGPQFIFQYYEEEERQRGNFPDRFSGHQFPNYSSELNVNALLLGDSALYLCASSFKTGRDEQYFGPGTRLTVT.